Each of the 21 T cell receptor beta chains below was sequenced from the same sample in a study of blood T cell repertoires in COVID-19. Sequencing used immunoSEQ multiplex PCR; TCRdb keeps in-frame clones, though not all of them. The table lists approximately 220,000 clones, 65% to 90% of them singletons. Sequences were obtained from PBMCs or T cells enriched from blood (not recorded which). These receptors all come from a woman aged 40 to 50 with acute COVID-19.

The chain carries TRBV6-5 and TRBJ2-2; TRBD2 is a possible D gene (6 bases). V gave up 8 bases and J gave up 2 bases, with 15 bases separating them. CDR1 and CDR2 from the germline V gene are MNHEY and SVGAGI. The CDR3 runs to 15 residues. CDR3 region: CASHTRRGNTGELFF. The CDR3, as DNA: TGTGCCAGCCACACTCGGCGGGGAAACACCGGGGAGCTGTTTTTT.

This clone has only one observation. The chain is built from TRBV5-8 and TRBJ2-3; D not certain. Germline-derived CDR1 and CDR2 are SGHTS and YDEGEE. CDR3 length: 15 amino acids. V was pared by 2 bases and J by 5 bases, with 15 bases between. CDR3 sequence: CASSFYQRLGDTQYF. DNA for the CDR3: TGTGCCAGCAGCTTCTATCAGCGACTGGGAGATACGCAGTATTTT. The full variable domain, rest sourced from reference TRBV5-8 and TRBJ2-3, is EAGVTQSPTHLIKTRGQQATLRCSPISGHTSVYWYQQALGLGLQFLLWYDEGEERNRGNFPPRFSGRQFPNYSSELNVNALELEDSALYLCASSFYQRLGDTQYFGPGTRLTVL.

The V and J genes are TRBV19 and TRBJ2-7, with TRBD1 matching 7 bases. This CDR3 has 14 amino acids. The V segment lost 6 bases and the J segment 3 bases; nucleotides outside the gene matches: 8. From germline, CDR1 is LNHDA and CDR2 SQIVND (reference sequence). CDR3 loop: CASRGPGQYYEQYF. The CDR3 DNA follows: TGTGCCAGTAGGGGCCCGGGACAGTACTACGAGCAGTACTTC.

This clone appeared a single time. The J gene is TRBJ1-5, the V gene TRBV7-9; D not certain. V lost 3 bases and J 4 bases, leaving 7 bases between the germline ends. The length of the CDR3 is 13 residues. Germline values: CDR1 SEHNR, CDR2 FQNEAQ (reference sequence). CDR3 amino acids: CASSFSGNQPQHF. In DNA form, the CDR3 reads TGTGCCAGCAGCTTCTCGGGAAATCAGCCCCAGCATTTT.

This sequence joins TRBV6-2 or TRBV6-3 and TRBJ2-1, with 12 bases matching TRBD2. This CDR3 is 17 amino acids long. The germline gives CDR1 MNHEY, CDR2 SVGEGT. The ends lost 2 bases at V and 8 bases at J; junction bases unmatched: 10. CDR3 DNA sequence: TGTGCCAGCAGTTACAACCCGACTAGCGGGAGAATCGATGAGCAGTTCTTC. Protein sequence: CASSYNPTSGRIDEQFF.

J is TRBJ2-3 and V is TRBV28; 11 nucleotides line up with TRBD1. The germline CDR1 and CDR2 sequences are MDHEN and SYDVKM. V shed 3 bases, J shed 0 bases, and the junction held 8 bases outside the gene matches. This CDR3 is built from 18 residues. In DNA form, the CDR3 reads TGTGCCAGCAGTTTTGGGGGACAGGGGGGTTTCAGCACAGATACGCAGTATTTT. Translating it yields CASSFGGQGGFSTDTQYF.

The table lists this clone with a count of one. This chain uses TRBV5-6 with TRBJ2-5; 10 bases are shared with TRBD2. Trimming cost V 4 bases and J 4 bases; bases outside gene matches: 10. The length of the CDR3 is 16 residues. Germline V gene sequence: CDR1 SGHDT, CDR2 YYEEEE. For the CDR3, the DNA is TGTGCCAGCAGCGCCCCCCGGACTAGCGGTAGAGAGACCCAGTACTTC. Translating gives CASSAPRTSGRETQYF.

The chain links TRBV14 to TRBJ1-3, with a weak D call TRBD1 (6 bases). From germline, CDR1 is SGHDN and CDR2 FVKESK. This CDR3 contains 16 residues. The ends were cut back, 0 bases at V and 4 bases at J, with 13 bases in the middle. The CDR3, as DNA: TGTGCCAGCAGCCAAGAGTGGGACACAGGAGGAAACACCATATATTTT. Amino acid sequence: CASSQEWDTGGNTIYF. Complete variable domain (other parts from reference TRBV14 and TRBJ1-3): EAGVTQFPSHSVIEKGQTVTLRCDPISGHDNLYWYRRVMGKEIKFLLHFVKESKQDESGMPNNRFLAERTGGTYSTLKVQPAELEDSGVYFCASSQEWDTGGNTIYFGEGSWLTVV.

This rearrangement joins TRBV3-1 (or the pseudogene TRBV3-2) to TRBJ2-2; 7 bases are a match to TRBD2. The CDR3 loop spans 15 amino acids. CDR1 is LGHDT and CDR2 is YNNKEL in the germline V gene (reference sequence). Trimming took 1 base from V and 4 from J; bases not matched to a gene: 3. CDR3 sequence reads: CASSQGSGGTGELFF. DNA for the CDR3: TGTGCCAGCAGCCAAGGATCGGGGGGCACCGGGGAGCTGTTTTTT.

V usage is TRBV29-1 and J usage is TRBJ2-7; D may be TRBD2 (6 bases). V was trimmed by 3 bases and J by 5 bases, leaving 14 bases between them. There are 13 residues in the CDR3. Germline V CDR1 and CDR2: SQVTM, ANQGSEA. The CDR3 is CSVEGQGGNEQYF. DNA for the CDR3: TGCAGCGTTGAGGGCCAGGGCGGGAACGAGCAGTACTTC.

The chain uses TRBV28 and TRBJ1-2; no clear D. With 7 bases removed from V and 2 bases from J, the gap between germline ends came to 8 bases. Germline CDR1 is MDHEN and CDR2 is SYDVKM. The CDR3 runs to 12 residues. CDR3 loop: CASNVRNYGYTF. DNA for the CDR3: TGTGCCAGCAATGTGAGGAACTATGGCTACACCTTC.

The chain combines TRBV28 with TRBJ1-6, with 10 bases identical to TRBD1. The CDR3 totals 14 residues. CDR1 and CDR2 from the germline V gene are MDHEN and SYDVKM. Germline trimming cut 6 bases from V and 8 bases from J; bases unmatched to any gene: 4. CDR3 coding DNA: TGTGCCAGCAGACAAGGACAGGGGGATTCACCCCTCCACTTT. Its protein product is CASRQGQGDSPLHF.

V is TRBV5-1 and J is TRBJ2-1; TRBD2 matches at 7 bases. The CDR3 totals 16 residues. Unmatched junction bases numbered 16, after V lost 1 base and J lost 12 bases. The germline V gene encodes CDR1 SGHRS and CDR2 YFSETQ. CDR3 sequence (DNA): TGCGCCAGCAGCTTGAGTAGCGGGTACGCAGTAGTGGGGCAGTTCTTC. It encodes CASSLSSGYAVVGQFF.

This clone occurred a few times. The chain is built from TRBV5-1 and TRBJ2-7; 13 nucleotides match TRBD2. The germline V gene has CDR1 SGHRS and CDR2 YFSETQ. The CDR3 extends over 14 amino acids. With V trimmed by 4 bases and J by 4 bases, 2 bases remained unmatched. For the CDR3, the DNA is TGCGCCAGCAGCCGGACTAGCGGGAGTTACGAGCAGTACTTC. This encodes CASSRTSGSYEQYF.

This chain uses TRBV29-1 with TRBJ1-2; 8 nucleotides match TRBD1. The junction had 8 bases not matched to a gene; V was cut back by 6 bases and J by 8 bases. CDR1 is SQVTM, CDR2 ANQGSEA, per germline. The CDR3 sequence is 12 residues long. In nucleotides, the CDR3 is TGCAGCGTCACGGGACAGGTTGCAGGCTACACCTTC. It is translated as CSVTGQVAGYTF.

V is TRBV10-3 and J is TRBJ1-1; unclear D gene. V was pared by 1 base and J by 1 base, with 7 bases between. Per the germline V gene, CDR1 is ENHRY and CDR2 is SYGVKD. The CDR3 has 14 residues. This chain's CDR3 is CAISELPGNTEAFF. The CDR3 region has the DNA TGTGCCATCAGTGAGTTGCCAGGGAACACTGAAGCTTTCTTT.

The CDR3 loop reads CASSSPGLGNTEAFF. As DNA, the CDR3 is TGTGCCAGCAGTTCACCAGGGCTAGGGAACACTGAAGCTTTCTTT. This sequence joins TRBV28 and TRBJ1-1; maybe TRBD1 (5 bases). The V end lost 4 bases, the J end lost 1 base, and 13 bases lay between the germline ends. The CDR3 contains 15 residues. Looked up from germline, CDR1 is MDHEN and CDR2 is SYDVKM.

The chain couples TRBV5-1 to TRBJ2-5, with a weak D call TRBD1 (5 bases). Germline loops: CDR1 SGHRS, CDR2 YFSETQ. V was clipped by 0 bases and J by 0 bases, with 15 bases between them. The CDR3 extends over 17 amino acids. CDR3 coding DNA: TGCGCCAGCAGCTTGGGGCTGCTAAACAGGTACCAAGAGACCCAGTACTTC. Protein: CASSLGLLNRYQETQYF.

The chain is built from TRBV2 and TRBJ2-3; 10 nucleotides agree with TRBD2. J was trimmed by 8 bases and V by 5 bases; bases with no gene match: 13. The germline V gene has CDR1 SNHLY and CDR2 FYNNEI. This CDR3 has 16 residues. The CDR3 loop reads CASSPRTSGTSRTQYF. CDR3 sequence (DNA): TGTGCCAGCAGTCCCCGGACTAGCGGCACCTCCCGTACGCAGTATTTT. The whole variable domain, filled in from reference TRBV2 and TRBJ2-3, reads EPEVTQTPSHQVTQMGQEVILRCVPISNHLYFYWYRQILGQKVEFLVSFYNNEISEKSEIFDDQFSVERPDGSNFTLKIRSTKLEDSAMYFCASSPRTSGTSRTQYFGPGTRLTVL.

The chain employs TRBV28 and TRBJ1-2; possibly TRBD1 for D (6 bases). Trimming left V 6 bases short and J 0 bases short, with 17 bases between. From germline, CDR1 is MDHEN and CDR2 SYDVKM. The CDR3 is 16 residues long. CDR3 nucleotides: TGTGCCAGCAGAACCCCGGGACATTGGTCTAACTATGGCTACACCTTC. Translated, it gives CASRTPGHWSNYGYTF.

The rearrangement joins TRBV4-3 to TRBJ1-1; possibly TRBD1 for D (5 bases). Germline V lookup: CDR1 LGHNA, CDR2 YSLEER. The CDR3 runs 14 residues. V was cut by 0 bases and J by 10 bases, with 15 bases left in between. CDR3 amino acids: CASSQDYSGRGAFF. The CDR3 DNA reads as TGCGCCAGCAGCCAAGATTATAGCGGAAGGGGAGCTTTCTTT.